The 30 T cell receptor beta chains in this list originate from one sample, sequenced in a study of T cell repertoires and HLA-DP antigens. These TCRs' antigens remain unknown. Some clones are missing from TCRdb's copy, which holds only in-frame ones; the method was immunoSEQ multiplex PCR. The sample contains fewer than 95,000 clones, about 89% of which appear only once. The sequencing input was CD4+ T cells from PBMCs. Receptor source: a man in his fifties in good health and CMV-seronegative.

The chain is built from TRBV7-8 and TRBJ1-5, with D possibly matching TRBD1 (6 bases). The germline CDR1 and CDR2 sequences are SGHVS and FQNEAQ. This CDR3 comprises 16 residues. V was pared by 5 bases and J by 0 bases, with 14 bases between. The CDR3 sequence is CASSPKDRSSNQPQHF. In DNA, the CDR3 is TGTGCCAGCAGCCCAAAGGACAGAAGTAGCAATCAGCCCCAGCATTTT.

In this sample, this clone turned up many times. The chain has TRBV5-4 and TRBJ1-2; D is unresolved. Germline V gene lookup returns CDR1 SGHNT and CDR2 YYREEE (reference sequence). Trimming removed 0 bases at V and 4 bases at J, with 7 bases between. This CDR3 spans 13 amino acids. The CDR3 DNA reads TGTGCCAGCAGCTTGGGGGCGAGCTATGGCTACACCTTC. The encoded protein is CASSLGASYGYTF.

This clone has a single count. The chain is built from TRBV27 and TRBJ2-7; 10 nucleotides align to TRBD1. Losses at the gene ends were 8 bases for V and 7 bases for J; bases not matched to a gene: 11. This CDR3 comprises 14 residues. Germline CDR1 and CDR2: MNHEY and SMNVEV (reference sequence). The CDR3 here is CASRRRDRGREQYF. The CDR3 DNA is TGTGCCAGCCGACGCCGGGACAGGGGAAGGGAGCAGTACTTC.

This chain uses TRBV2 with TRBJ1-5; TRBD1 is a possible D gene (5 bases). The CDR3 consists of 14 residues. Per the germline V gene, CDR1 is SNHLY and CDR2 is FYNNEI. The V end was cut by 3 bases, the J end by 7 bases, with 13 bases between. The CDR3 region has the DNA TGTGCCAGCAGTGACGGGCAGGGCGGCCAGCCCCAGCATTTT. It is translated as CASSDGQGGQPQHF.

The count of this clone is one. The chain has TRBV7-6 and TRBJ2-7; 8 bases are a match to TRBD1. Germline loops: CDR1 SGHVS, CDR2 FNYEAQ. J lost 2 bases, V lost 5 bases, and 11 bases had no gene match. The CDR3 covers 16 residues. The CDR3 DNA is TGTGCCAGCAGCCAAGAGGGTAGGACAGGGCCCTACGAGCAGTACTTC. Translation gives CASSQEGRTGPYEQYF.

The rearrangement joins TRBV4-3 to TRBJ1-2; D unresolved. The CDR3 is 16 residues long. Per germline, CDR1 LGHNA and CDR2 YSLEER. Trimming pared 4 bases from V and 7 bases from J, leaving 22 bases between. CDR3 DNA sequence: TGCGCCAGCAGCCCCTCAAGGGAAGGTCCTGAGGCTGGCTACACCTTC. This codes for CASSPSREGPEAGYTF.

The V and J genes are TRBV30 and TRBJ2-7, with D hard to call. The CDR3 contains 10 residues. V lost 1 base, J lost 7 bases, and 5 bases lay in between. The germline gives CDR1 GTSNPN, CDR2 SVGIG (reference sequence). The CDR3 nucleotides read TGTGCCTGGAGTGCGAGAGAGCAGTACTTC. Translating it yields CAWSAREQYF.

The V and J genes are TRBV6-5 and TRBJ2-5; D remains ambiguous. Trimming shortened V by 2 bases and J by 9 bases, and 13 bases separated the two germline ends. Per the germline V gene, CDR1 is MNHEY and CDR2 is SVGAGI. The CDR3 has 13 residues. The CDR3: CASSYPRPVSQYF. The DNA for the CDR3 is TGTGCCAGCAGTTACCCCCGGCCCGTATCCCAGTACTTC.

The chain combines TRBV21-1 with TRBJ2-5. TRBV21-1 represents a pseudogene. This CDR3 contains 17 residues. This chain's CDR3 is CASRRSSAANPIETQYF. Written as DNA, the CDR3 is TGTGCCAGCAGACGAAGTTCGGCAGCAAACCCAATAGAGACCCAGTACTTC.

The V gene is TRBV11-2, the J gene TRBJ1-2; D gene ambiguous. Germline assignment: CDR1 SGHAT and CDR2 FQNNGV. The CDR3 consists of 15 residues. V shed 0 bases and J shed 1 base, with 9 bases lying between them. Here the CDR3 reads CASSLEGSINYGYTF. The CDR3 coding sequence is TGTGCCAGCAGCTTAGAGGGCTCAATTAACTATGGCTACACCTTC.

The chain combines TRBV30 with TRBJ2-2; D is undetermined. The V end was cut by 0 bases, the J end by 3 bases, with 8 bases between. The CDR3 extends over 14 amino acids. CDR1 and CDR2 from the germline V gene are GTSNPN and SVGIG (reference sequence). The CDR3 spells CAWSVGLHTGELFF. CDR3 bases: TGTGCCTGGAGTGTAGGTCTGCACACCGGGGAGCTGTTTTTT.

The chain is built from TRBV5-1 and TRBJ2-2; no reliable D call. CDR1 and CDR2 (germline): SGHRS, YFSETQ. The CDR3 spans 15 residues. Deletions cut 4 bases from V and 4 bases from J, with 14 bases between. The CDR3 sequence: CASSRTQPSTGELFF. CDR3 DNA: TGCGCCAGCAGCCGGACCCAACCAAGCACCGGGGAGCTGTTTTTT.

The chain combines TRBV25-1 with TRBJ2-7; 12 positions match TRBD2. The trim removed 3 bases at V and 7 bases at J, leaving 7 bases unmatched. This CDR3 has 15 residues. The germline gives CDR1 MGHDK, CDR2 SYGVNS. The CDR3 spells CASSDLGLAGDEQYF. For the CDR3, the DNA is TGTGCCAGCAGTGACCTGGGACTAGCGGGTGATGAGCAGTACTTC.

The chain carries TRBV30 and TRBJ2-3; 8 bases agree with TRBD1. Looked up from germline, CDR1 is GTSNPN and CDR2 is SVGIG (reference sequence). J was trimmed by 1 base and V by 5 bases; bases with no gene match: 8. The CDR3 runs 15 residues. This CDR3 is CAWGQGQAGTDTQYF. CDR3 coding DNA: TGTGCCTGGGGCCAGGGACAGGCGGGCACAGATACGCAGTATTTT.

This clone was picked up one time. The gene calls are TRBV5-1 and TRBJ2-3; D is perhaps TRBD1 (5 bases). This CDR3 spans 14 amino acids. V lost 3 bases, J lost 4 bases, and 12 bases lay in between. Germline CDR1 and CDR2: SGHRS and YFSETQ. The CDR3: CASSSRVVPDTQYF. Here the CDR3 DNA reads TGCGCCAGCAGCTCCAGGGTTGTCCCAGATACGCAGTATTTT.

The chain recombines TRBV7-3 with TRBJ1-1; D is uncertain. The CDR3 is made up of 13 amino acids. V gave up 5 bases and J gave up 1 base, with 8 bases separating them. Germline V gene data show CDR1 as SGHTA and CDR2 as FQGTGA. The chain's CDR3 is CASSRDPNTEAFF. Here the CDR3 DNA reads TGTGCCAGCAGCCGCGACCCGAACACTGAAGCTTTCTTT.

This clone was observed a handful of times. This rearrangement joins TRBV5-4 to TRBJ2-3; D tentatively fits TRBD1 or TRBD2 (7 bases each). From germline, CDR1 is SGHNT and CDR2 YYREEE (reference sequence). Trimming stripped 1 base from V and 1 base from J, with 13 bases between. This CDR3 comprises 16 residues. The CDR3 loop is CASSLFRGGGTDTQYF. The DNA for the CDR3 is TGTGCCAGCAGCTTGTTCAGGGGGGGCGGCACAGATACGCAGTATTTT.

V is TRBV18 and J is TRBJ1-6; TRBD1 matches at 7 bases. The germline V gene has CDR1 KGHSH and CDR2 LQKENI. V was clipped by 4 bases and J by 7 bases; unmatched bases: 4. The CDR3 spans 14 residues. CDR3 amino acids: CASSQDRINSPLHF. DNA of the CDR3: TGTGCCAGCTCACAGGACAGGATCAATTCACCCCTCCACTTT.

The CDR3 region has the DNA TGTGCCAGCAGCGTAGTACCGGGGGGCGCATATGAGCAGTTCTTC. This translates into CASSVVPGGAYEQFF. The chain joins TRBV9 to TRBJ2-1; D is possibly TRBD2 (7 bases). This CDR3 spans 15 amino acids. Trimming took off 0 bases at V and 8 bases at J, with 15 bases between the two ends. The germline CDR1 and CDR2 sequences are SGDLS and YYNGEE. Full variable domain (remainder filled in from reference TRBV9 and TRBJ2-1): DSGVTQTPKHLITATGQRVTLRCSPRSGDLSVYWYQQSLDQGLQFLIQYYNGEERAKGNILERFSAQQFPDLHSELNLSSLELGDSALYFCASSVVPGGAYEQFFGPGTRLTVL.

Turning to this clone: The sample carries other DNA sequences with the same CDR3. This chain uses TRBV18 with TRBJ2-3, with D unresolved. The CDR3 has 12 amino acids. Germline CDR1 and CDR2: KGHSH and LQKENI. V lost 4 bases to trimming and J lost 0 bases, with 2 bases between them. The CDR3 sequence: CASSRSTDTQYF. The DNA for the CDR3 is TGTGCCAGCTCACGTAGCACAGATACGCAGTATTTT. The full variable domain, rest sourced from reference TRBV18 and TRBJ2-3, is NAGVMQNPRHLVRRRGQEARLRCSPMKGHSHVYWYRQLPEEGLKFMVYLQKENIIDESGMPKERFSAEFPKEGPSILRIQQVVRGDSAAYFCASSRSTDTQYFGPGTRLTVL.

This clone occurred once. This chain connects TRBV28 to TRBJ2-7; a possible D gene is TRBD1 (6 bases). V lost 3 bases, J lost 4 bases, and 10 bases lay in between. There are 13 residues in the CDR3. Looked up from germline, CDR1 is MDHEN and CDR2 is SYDVKM. In nucleotides, the CDR3 is TGTGCCAGCAGTTTGGACAGCGCATACGAGCAGTACTTC. Residues: CASSLDSAYEQYF.

The rearrangement links TRBV28 to TRBJ1-5; D uncertain. V lost 1 base and J lost 3, with 7 bases in between. The germline gives CDR1 MDHEN, CDR2 SYDVKM. This CDR3 is built from 14 residues. DNA for the CDR3: TGTGCCAGCAGTTTATCCCCTAACAATCAGCCCCAGCATTTT. It yields the protein CASSLSPNNQPQHF.

This chain connects TRBV11-3 to TRBJ2-2, with 9 bases aligning to TRBD1. Trimming took 4 bases from V and 5 from J; bases not matched to a gene: 5. Germline V gene sequence: CDR1 SGHNT, CDR2 YENEEA. The CDR3 runs 15 residues. The CDR3 is CASSSGQGTTGELFF. CDR3 bases: TGTGCCAGCAGCTCGGGACAGGGAACAACCGGGGAGCTGTTTTTT.

In its sample, this clone was seen once. The chain couples TRBV5-6 to TRBJ2-7, with TRBD1 identical over 10 bases. From germline, CDR1 is SGHDT and CDR2 YYEEEE. The CDR3 contains 13 residues. J lost 6 bases, V lost 3 bases, and 3 bases had no gene match. The CDR3 loop reads CASSWDRGGEQYF. CDR3 nucleotide sequence: TGTGCCAGCAGCTGGGACAGGGGCGGCGAGCAGTACTTC. The complete variable domain, with remaining parts taken from reference TRBV5-6 and TRBJ2-7, reads DAGVTQSPTHLIKTRGQQVTLRCSPKSGHDTVSWYQQALGQGPQFIFQYYEEEERQRGNFPDRFSGHQFPNYSSELNVNALLLGDSALYLCASSWDRGGEQYFGPGTRLTVT.

The V and J genes are TRBV4-1 and TRBJ1-6; 9 nucleotides align to TRBD1. J gave up 5 bases and V 4 bases, and 0 bases lay outside the gene matches. This CDR3 has 14 amino acids. Germline CDR1 is MGHRA and CDR2 is YSYEKL. The CDR3, as DNA: TGCGCCAGCAGCCGGACAGGGGATAATTCACCCCTCCACTTT. This codes for CASSRTGDNSPLHF.

The chain employs TRBV7-2 and TRBJ1-2; 10 bases line up with TRBD1. The germline V gene encodes CDR1 SGHTA and CDR2 FQGNSA. J was trimmed by 5 bases and V by 2 bases; bases with no gene match: 8. The CDR3 length is 16 residues. The CDR3 loop reads CASSLFRDRGIYGYTF. Written as DNA, the CDR3 is TGTGCCAGCAGCTTATTTAGGGACAGGGGAATTTATGGCTACACCTTC.

V gene TRBV5-4 combines with J gene TRBJ2-1; TRBD2 agrees at 12 bases. The J segment lost 4 bases and the V segment lost 5 bases, leaving 7 bases of the junction unmatched. CDR1 and CDR2 from the germline V gene are SGHNT and YYREEE (reference sequence). The CDR3 sequence is 16 residues long. Here the CDR3 reads CASSRGLAGYYNEQFF. Written as DNA, the CDR3 is TGTGCCAGCAGTAGAGGACTAGCGGGATATTACAATGAGCAGTTCTTC.

The chain couples TRBV5-4 to TRBJ2-1; 11 bases fit TRBD1. The CDR3 contains 20 residues. V was pared by 3 bases and J by 0 bases, with 14 bases of the junction left unmatched. From germline, CDR1 is SGHNT and CDR2 YYREEE (reference sequence). CDR3 in amino acids: CASSSRSGQGEGASYNEQFF. CDR3 DNA: TGTGCCAGCAGCTCAAGGTCGGGACAGGGGGAAGGGGCCTCCTACAATGAGCAGTTCTTC.

This sequence joins TRBV18 and TRBJ2-1; TRBD2 matches at 15 bases. The trim removed 3 bases at V and 6 bases at J, leaving 3 bases unmatched. From germline, CDR1 is KGHSH and CDR2 LQKENI. The CDR3 spans 16 residues. The CDR3 protein is CASSPGLAGGINEQFF. Here the CDR3 DNA reads TGTGCCAGCTCACCGGGACTAGCGGGAGGAATCAATGAGCAGTTCTTC.

The J gene is TRBJ2-5, the V gene TRBV10-3; D gene ambiguous. The CDR3 sequence is 13 residues long. The V end lost 3 bases, the J end lost 2 bases, and 7 bases lay between the germline ends. CDR1 is ENHRY, CDR2 SYGVKD, per germline. The CDR3 sequence is CAISDHRQETQYF. The CDR3 nucleotides are TGTGCCATCAGTGATCACAGACAAGAGACCCAGTACTTC.